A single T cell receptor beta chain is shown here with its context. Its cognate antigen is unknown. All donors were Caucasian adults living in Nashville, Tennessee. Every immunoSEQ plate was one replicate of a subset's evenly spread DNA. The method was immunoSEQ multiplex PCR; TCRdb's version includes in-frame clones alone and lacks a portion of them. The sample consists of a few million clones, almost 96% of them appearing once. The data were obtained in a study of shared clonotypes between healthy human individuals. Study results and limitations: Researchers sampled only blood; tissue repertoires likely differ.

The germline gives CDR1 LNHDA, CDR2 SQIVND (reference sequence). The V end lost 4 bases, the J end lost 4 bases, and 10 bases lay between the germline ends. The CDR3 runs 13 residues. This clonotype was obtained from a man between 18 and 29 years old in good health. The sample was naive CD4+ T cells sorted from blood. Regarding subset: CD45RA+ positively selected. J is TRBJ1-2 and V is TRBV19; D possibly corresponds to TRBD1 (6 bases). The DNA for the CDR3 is TGTGCCAGTAGTAACACAGGGACCTATGGCTACACCTTC. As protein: CASSNTGTYGYTF.